The source of this T cell receptor (beta chain) is a study of memory CD4+ T cells and cytomegalovirus serostatus. Study details: Donors were healthy Belgian adults, 10 or so CMV seropositive and about two dozen seronegative. Study-wide results and caveats: Of under 200 reported CMV TCRbeta sequences, some 67 were found in memory CD4+ repertoires.

For this clone: Its antigen is not known.

As handled by the study authors: After removing out-of-frame reads, 2 million to 2.5 million distinct TCRbeta sequences remained. Clones were read by immunoSEQ multiplex PCR, and TCRdb kept only the in-frame ones, dropping some. V and J calls and clone size follow that table, whereas D and trimming were derived from the DNA. The table records tens of thousands of clones, about 79% of them present only once. Single viable CD3+CD4+CD8-CD45RO+ cells were sorted as the memory CD4+ T cells. Positive selection with CD4 microbeads enriched total CD4+ T cells. V was shortened by 4 bases and J by 0 bases, with 3 bases between the two germline ends. Per germline, CDR1 MGHRA and CDR2 YSYEKL. This CDR3 has 12 amino acids.

This chain uses TRBV4-1 with TRBJ1-1; D gene unclear. The TCR originated in an adult in good health and CMV-seronegative. Sequencing was done on a sample of memory CD4+ T cells from blood. CDR3 sequence reads: CASSRMNTEAFF. The CDR3 DNA is TGCGCCAGCAGCCGGATGAACACTGAAGCTTTCTTT.